A single T cell receptor beta chain is shown here with its context. The CDR3 has 14 amino acids. Trimming removed 9 bases from V and 0 bases from J, with 12 bases in between. This entry is derived from a study of blood T cell repertoires in COVID-19. The table came from immunoSEQ multiplex PCR; TCRdb's copy has only in-frame clones and leaves some out. This table has 150,000 to 200,000 clones, around 86% appearing once. Sequenced sample: peripheral blood. This clonotype was obtained from a man aged 18 to 30 with acute or convalescent COVID-19. This chain joins TRBV23-1 and TRBJ2-4; D is possibly TRBD2 (5 bases). TRBV23-1 is assigned to the ORF class and has an uncertain function. The CDR3 DNA follows: TGCGCCAGTCGGACCGGGGAAGCCAAAAACATTCAGTACTTC. Translating it yields CASRTGEAKNIQYF.